These 3 T cell receptor beta chains originate from one sample sequenced in a study of early T cells in non-severe SARS-CoV-2 infection. MiXCR, applied by TCRdb to the 5' RACE reads, yields one record per CDR3 protein. There are about 64,000 distinct CDR3 sequences in the sample; approximately 11% occur only once, and 2.9% lies in the top ten. The sequencing used whole blood, collected at baseline. The receptors were gathered from an adult who was a healthcare worker with PCR-confirmed SARS-CoV-2 infection or an uninfected control (not recorded which).

This clonotype was detected only a few times. V usage is TRBV12-3 or TRBV12-4 and J usage is TRBJ1-3; D might be TRBD1 (5 bases). Deletions cut 3 bases from V and 4 bases from J, with 7 bases between. The CDR3 extends over 13 amino acids. CDR3 nucleotides: TGTGCCAGCAGTTTGGACAAAGGAAACACCATATATTTT. Translated, it gives CASSLDKGNTIYF.

This clonotype was counted only a few times. The V gene is TRBV20-1, the J gene TRBJ2-7; tentative D call: TRBD1 (6 bases). Trimming removed 2 bases at V and 5 bases at J, with 16 bases between. Germline assignment: CDR1 DFQATT and CDR2 SNEGSKA (reference sequence). The CDR3 is 14 amino acids. CDR3 sequence (DNA): TGCAGTGCTAGATCGCCTTCCAGGGGAAACGAGCAGTACTTC. Its protein is CSARSPSRGNEQYF.

This clonotype turned up a few times. The rearrangement joins TRBV4-2 to TRBJ1-6; maybe TRBD1 (5 bases). Germline V gives CDR1 LGHNA, CDR2 YNFKEQ. The CDR3 runs to 14 residues. V was clipped by 4 bases and J by 9 bases, with 13 bases between them. The CDR3 nucleotides read TGTGCCAGCAGCCCTTCCAGGGAAAGTTCACCCCTCCACTTT. It is translated as CASSPSRESSPLHF.